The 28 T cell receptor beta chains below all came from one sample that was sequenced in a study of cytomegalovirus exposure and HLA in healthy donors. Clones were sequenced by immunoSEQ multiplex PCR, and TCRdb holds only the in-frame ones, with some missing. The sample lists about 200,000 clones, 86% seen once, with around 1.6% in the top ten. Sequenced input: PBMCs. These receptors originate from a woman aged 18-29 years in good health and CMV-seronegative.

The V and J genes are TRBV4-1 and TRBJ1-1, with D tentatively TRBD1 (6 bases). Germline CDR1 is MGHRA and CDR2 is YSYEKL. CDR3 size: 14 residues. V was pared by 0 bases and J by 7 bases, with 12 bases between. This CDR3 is CASSQDSRGYEAFF. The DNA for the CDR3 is TGCGCCAGCAGCCAAGATAGCAGGGGATATGAAGCTTTCTTT.

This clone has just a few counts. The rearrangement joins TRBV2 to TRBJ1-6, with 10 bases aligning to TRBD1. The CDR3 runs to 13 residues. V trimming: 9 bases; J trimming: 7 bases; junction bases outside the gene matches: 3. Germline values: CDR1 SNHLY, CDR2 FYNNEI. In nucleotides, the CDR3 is TGTGCCAGTAGGGGACAGGGGAATTCACCCCTCCACTTT. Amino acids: CASRGQGNSPLHF.

The CDR3 spells CASNPLRDSGTDTQYF. CDR3 bases: TGTGCCAGCAACCCCCTCCGGGACTCGGGCACAGATACGCAGTATTTT. The rearrangement links TRBV2 to TRBJ2-3, with D maybe TRBD2 (6 bases). Trimming removed 7 bases from V and 1 base from J, with 18 bases in between. CDR3 length: 16 amino acids. CDR1 is SNHLY and CDR2 is FYNNEI in the germline V gene.

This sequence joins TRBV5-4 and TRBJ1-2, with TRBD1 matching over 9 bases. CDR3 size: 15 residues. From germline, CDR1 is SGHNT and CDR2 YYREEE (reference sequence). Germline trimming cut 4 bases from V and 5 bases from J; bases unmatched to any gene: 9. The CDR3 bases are TGTGCCAGCAGCCAGGGACAGGGACCCCTTTATGGCTACACCTTC. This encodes CASSQGQGPLYGYTF.

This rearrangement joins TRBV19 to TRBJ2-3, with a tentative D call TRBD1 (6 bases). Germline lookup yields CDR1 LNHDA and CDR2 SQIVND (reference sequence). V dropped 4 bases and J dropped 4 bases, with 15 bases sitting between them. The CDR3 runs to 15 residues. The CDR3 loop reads CASSKGGNRADTQYF. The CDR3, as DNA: TGTGCCAGTAGTAAGGGTGGGAACAGGGCAGATACGCAGTATTTT.

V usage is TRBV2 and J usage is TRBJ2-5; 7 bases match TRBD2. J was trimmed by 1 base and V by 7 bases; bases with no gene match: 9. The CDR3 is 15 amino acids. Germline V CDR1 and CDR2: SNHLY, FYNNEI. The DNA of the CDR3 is TGTGCCAGCATAGGGCGGGACTACAGCCAAGAGACCCAGTACTTC. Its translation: CASIGRDYSQETQYF.

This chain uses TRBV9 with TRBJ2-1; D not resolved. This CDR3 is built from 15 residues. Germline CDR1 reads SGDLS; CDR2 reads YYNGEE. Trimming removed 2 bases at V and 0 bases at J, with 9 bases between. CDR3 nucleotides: TGTGCCAGCAGCGTCGCTCCTATCTCCTACAATGAGCAGTTCTTC. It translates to CASSVAPISYNEQFF. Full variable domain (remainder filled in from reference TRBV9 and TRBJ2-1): DSGVTQTPKHLITATGQRVTLRCSPRSGDLSVYWYQQSLDQGLQFLIQYYNGEERAKGNILERFSAQQFPDLHSELNLSSLELGDSALYFCASSVAPISYNEQFFGPGTRLTVL.

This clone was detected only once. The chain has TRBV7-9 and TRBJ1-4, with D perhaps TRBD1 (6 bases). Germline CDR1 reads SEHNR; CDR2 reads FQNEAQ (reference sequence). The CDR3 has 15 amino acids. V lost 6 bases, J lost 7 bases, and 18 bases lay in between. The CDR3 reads CASSQMGAVGEKLFF. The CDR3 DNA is TGTGCCAGCAGTCAAATGGGGGCGGTGGGTGAAAAACTGTTTTTT. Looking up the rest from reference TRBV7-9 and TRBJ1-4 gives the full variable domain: DTGVSQNPRHKITKRGQNVTFRCDPISEHNRLYWYRQTLGQGPEFLTYFQNEAQLEKSRLLSDRFSAERPKGSFSTLEIQRTEQGDSAMYLCASSQMGAVGEKLFFGSGTQLSVL.

DNA of the CDR3: TGTGCCAGCAGTAGTATAGCTGGCGATTCCTACGAGCAGTACTTC. As protein: CASSSIAGDSYEQYF. This chain uses TRBV6-1 with TRBJ2-7, with D unclear. This CDR3 has 15 residues. V was shortened by 5 bases and J by 1 base, with 15 bases between the two germline ends. CDR1 and CDR2 (germline): MNHNS, SASEGT.

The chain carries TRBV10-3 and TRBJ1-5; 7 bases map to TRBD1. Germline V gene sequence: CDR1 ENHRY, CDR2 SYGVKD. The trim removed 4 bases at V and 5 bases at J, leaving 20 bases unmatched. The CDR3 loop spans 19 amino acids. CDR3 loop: CAISGVSFFEGQKDQPQHF. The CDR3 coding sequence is TGTGCCATCAGTGGGGTTTCGTTCTTCGAGGGACAGAAGGATCAGCCCCAGCATTTT.

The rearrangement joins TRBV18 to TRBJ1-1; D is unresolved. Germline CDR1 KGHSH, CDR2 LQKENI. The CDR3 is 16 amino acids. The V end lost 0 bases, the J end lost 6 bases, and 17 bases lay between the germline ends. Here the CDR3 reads CASSPPIYSYAAEAFF. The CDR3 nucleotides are TGTGCCAGCTCACCACCGATATACTCATACGCGGCTGAAGCTTTCTTT.

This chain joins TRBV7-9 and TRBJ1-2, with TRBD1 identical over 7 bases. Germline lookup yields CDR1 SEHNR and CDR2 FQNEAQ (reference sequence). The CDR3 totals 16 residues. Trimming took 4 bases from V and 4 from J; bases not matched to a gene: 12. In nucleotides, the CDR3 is TGTGCCAGCAGCTCAATCTTGATATACAGGGGCTATGGCTACACCTTC. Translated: CASSSILIYRGYGYTF.

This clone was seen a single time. The chain's CDR3 is CASSLIAAGELFF. The CDR3 nucleotides are TGTGCCAGCAGCTTAATCGCGGCCGGGGAGCTGTTTTTT. V and J are TRBV11-3 and TRBJ2-2, with D unclear. There are 13 residues in the CDR3. The V end lost 2 bases, the J end lost 6 bases, and 7 bases lay between the germline ends. Germline V gene data show CDR1 as SGHNT and CDR2 as YENEEA.

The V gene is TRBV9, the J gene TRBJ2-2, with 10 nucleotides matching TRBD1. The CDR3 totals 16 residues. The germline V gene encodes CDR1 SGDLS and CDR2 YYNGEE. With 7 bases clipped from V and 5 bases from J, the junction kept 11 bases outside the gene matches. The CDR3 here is CASRPGGTGETGELFF. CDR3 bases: TGTGCCAGCCGCCCCGGGGGGACAGGGGAAACCGGGGAGCTGTTTTTT.

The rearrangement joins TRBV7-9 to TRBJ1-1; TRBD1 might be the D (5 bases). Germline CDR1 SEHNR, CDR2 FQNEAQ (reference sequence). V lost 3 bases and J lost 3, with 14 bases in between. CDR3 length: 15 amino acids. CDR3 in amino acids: CASSLLRGGDTEAFF. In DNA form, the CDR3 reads TGTGCCAGCAGCTTGCTGAGGGGAGGTGACACTGAAGCTTTCTTT.

CDR3 sequence reads: CASSHIREGRASADEQFF. In nucleotides, the CDR3 is TGTGCCAGCAGTCACATCCGGGAGGGGCGGGCGTCGGCCGATGAGCAGTTCTTC. The V gene is TRBV7-6, the J gene TRBJ2-1; TRBD2 aligns across 8 bases. CDR1 is SGHVS, CDR2 FNYEAQ, per germline. This CDR3 comprises 18 residues. The J segment lost 8 bases and the V segment lost 6 bases, leaving 21 bases of the junction unmatched.

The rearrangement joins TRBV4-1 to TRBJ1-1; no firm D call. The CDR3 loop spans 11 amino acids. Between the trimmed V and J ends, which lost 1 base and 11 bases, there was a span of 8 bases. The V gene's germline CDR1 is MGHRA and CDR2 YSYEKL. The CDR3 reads CASSQAGEAFF. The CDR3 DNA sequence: TGCGCCAGCAGCCAAGCGGGTGAGGCTTTCTTT.

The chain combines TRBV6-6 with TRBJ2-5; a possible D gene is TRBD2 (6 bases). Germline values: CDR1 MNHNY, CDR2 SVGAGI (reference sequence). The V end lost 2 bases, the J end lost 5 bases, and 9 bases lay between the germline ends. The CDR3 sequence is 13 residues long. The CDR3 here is CASSYTGEETQYF. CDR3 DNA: TGTGCCAGCAGTTACACGGGGGAGGAGACCCAGTACTTC.

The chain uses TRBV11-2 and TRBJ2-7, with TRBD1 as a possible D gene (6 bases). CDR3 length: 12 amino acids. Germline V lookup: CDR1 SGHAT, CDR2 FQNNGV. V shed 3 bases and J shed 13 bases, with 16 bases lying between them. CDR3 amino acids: CASSFPWDKSYF. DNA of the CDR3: TGTGCCAGCAGCTTCCCCTGGGACAAAAGCTACTTC.

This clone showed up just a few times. CDR3 protein: CASKRQNTEAFF. The CDR3 region has the DNA TGTGCCAGCAAACGACAGAACACTGAAGCTTTCTTT. V gene TRBV2 combines with J gene TRBJ1-1; D ambiguous. The V and J ends lost 7 bases and 1 base respectively, with 7 bases between them. The CDR3 is 12 residues long. Germline V gene sequence: CDR1 SNHLY, CDR2 FYNNEI.

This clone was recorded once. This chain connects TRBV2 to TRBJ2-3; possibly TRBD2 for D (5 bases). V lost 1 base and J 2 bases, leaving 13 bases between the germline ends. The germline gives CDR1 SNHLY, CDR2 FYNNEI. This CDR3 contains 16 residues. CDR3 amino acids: CASSEGRGLITDTQYF. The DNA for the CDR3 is TGTGCCAGCAGTGAAGGACGAGGGTTGATCACAGATACGCAGTATTTT. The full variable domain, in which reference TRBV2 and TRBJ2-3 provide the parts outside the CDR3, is EPEVTQTPSHQVTQMGQEVILRCVPISNHLYFYWYRQILGQKVEFLVSFYNNEISEKSEIFDDQFSVERPDGSNFTLKIRSTKLEDSAMYFCASSEGRGLITDTQYFGPGTRLTVL.

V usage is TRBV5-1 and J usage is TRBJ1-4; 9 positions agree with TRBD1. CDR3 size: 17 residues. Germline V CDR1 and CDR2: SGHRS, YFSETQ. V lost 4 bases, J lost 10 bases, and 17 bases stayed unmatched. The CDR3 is CASSPARGQGILGKLFF. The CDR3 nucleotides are TGCGCCAGCAGCCCGGCACGTGGACAGGGGATTTTAGGAAAACTGTTTTTT.

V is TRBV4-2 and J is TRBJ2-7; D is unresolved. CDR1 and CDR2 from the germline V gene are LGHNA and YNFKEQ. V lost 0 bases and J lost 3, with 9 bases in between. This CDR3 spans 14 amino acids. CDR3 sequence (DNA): TGTGCCAGCAGCCAAGAGAGAAACAGCTACGAGCAGTACTTC. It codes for CASSQERNSYEQYF.

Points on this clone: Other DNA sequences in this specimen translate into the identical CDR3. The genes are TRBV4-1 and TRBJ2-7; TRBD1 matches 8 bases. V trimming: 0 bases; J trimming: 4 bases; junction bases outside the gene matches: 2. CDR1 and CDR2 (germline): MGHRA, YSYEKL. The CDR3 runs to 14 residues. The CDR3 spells CASSQETGGYEQYF. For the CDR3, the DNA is TGCGCCAGCAGCCAAGAAACAGGGGGATACGAGCAGTACTTC.

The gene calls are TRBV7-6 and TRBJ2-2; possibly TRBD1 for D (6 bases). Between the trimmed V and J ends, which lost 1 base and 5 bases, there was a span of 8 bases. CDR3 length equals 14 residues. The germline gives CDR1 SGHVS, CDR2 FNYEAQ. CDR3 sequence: CASSLERGTGELFF. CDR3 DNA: TGTGCCAGCAGCTTAGAGAGGGGGACCGGGGAGCTGTTTTTT. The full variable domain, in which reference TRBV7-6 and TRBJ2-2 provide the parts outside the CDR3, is GAGVSQSPRYKVTKRGQDVALRCDPISGHVSLYWYRQALGQGPEFLTYFNYEAQQDKSGLPNDRFSAERPEGSISTLTIQRTEQRDSAMYRCASSLERGTGELFFGEGSRLTVL.

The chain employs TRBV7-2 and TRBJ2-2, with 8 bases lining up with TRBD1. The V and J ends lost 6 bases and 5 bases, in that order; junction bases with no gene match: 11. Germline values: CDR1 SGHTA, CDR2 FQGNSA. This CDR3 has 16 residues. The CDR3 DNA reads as TGTGCCAGCAGGGAGCAGCAGGGGGCTTCGACCGGGGAGCTGTTTTTT. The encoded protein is CASREQQGASTGELFF. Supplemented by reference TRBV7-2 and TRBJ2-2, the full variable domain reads GAGVSQSPSNKVTEKGKDVELRCDPISGHTALYWYRQSLGQGLEFLIYFQGNSAPDKSGLPSDRFSAERTGGSVSTLTIQRTQQEDSAVYLCASREQQGASTGELFFGEGSRLTVL.

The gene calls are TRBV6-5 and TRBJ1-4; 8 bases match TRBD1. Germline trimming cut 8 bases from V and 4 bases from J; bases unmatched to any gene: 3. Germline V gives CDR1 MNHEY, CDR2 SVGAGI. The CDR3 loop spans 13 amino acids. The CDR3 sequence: CASGGQDNEKLFF. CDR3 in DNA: TGTGCCAGCGGGGGACAGGATAATGAAAAACTGTTTTTT.

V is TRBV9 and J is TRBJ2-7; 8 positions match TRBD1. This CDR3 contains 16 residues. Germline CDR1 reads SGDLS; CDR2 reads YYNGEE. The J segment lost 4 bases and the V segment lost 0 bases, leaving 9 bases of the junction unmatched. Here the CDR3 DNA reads TGTGCCAGCAGCGTAGACGCAGGGGGCGGGTTTTACGAGCAGTACTTC. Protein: CASSVDAGGGFYEQYF.